These 17 T cell receptor beta chains originate from one sample sequenced in a study of graft-versus-host responses after intestinal transplantation. The data were produced by immunoSEQ multiplex PCR, yet TCRdb's version contains in-frame clones alone and is incomplete. The table shows approximately 16,000 clones, with roughly 60% occurring only once. Intraepithelial and lamina propria lymphocytes were released after the graft tissue was processed. Here the sequenced sample was ileum tissue, taken 524 days after transplant. These receptors were obtained from a human patient who received an intestinal transplant, so some T cells may come from the graft donor.

The rearrangement uses TRBV29-1 and TRBJ2-7; the match to TRBD1 covers 9 bases. Germline CDR1 is SQVTM and CDR2 is ANQGSEA. With 4 bases clipped from V and 2 bases from J, the junction kept 12 bases outside the gene matches. The CDR3 loop spans 16 amino acids. This CDR3 reads CSVGDFNRGPTYEQYF. In DNA, the CDR3 is TGCAGCGTTGGGGACTTCAACAGGGGGCCTACCTACGAGCAGTACTTC.

The CDR3 nucleotides are TGTGCCAGCAGCCACGATAGCGGGGCCTCCTACGAGCAGTACTTC. It translates to CASSHDSGASYEQYF. The chain combines TRBV7-8 with TRBJ2-5; 8 positions agree with TRBD2. The J call is uncertain, as TRBJ2-7 better fits the DNA end. From germline, CDR1 is SGHVS and CDR2 FQNEAQ. CDR3 length equals 15 residues.

This clone has a handful of counts. The rearrangement links TRBV13 to TRBJ2-7, with TRBD2 matching 11 bases. Germline values: CDR1 PRHDT, CDR2 FYEKMQ (reference sequence). The CDR3 totals 15 residues. The ends lost 1 base at V and 4 bases at J; junction bases unmatched: 3. CDR3 nucleotide sequence: TGTGCCAGCAGCTTAGTTAGCGGGGGGGAATACGAGCAGTACTTC. Amino acid sequence: CASSLVSGGEYEQYF.

This chain connects TRBV29-1 to TRBJ2-1; 13 bases align to TRBD2. Germline trimming cut 1 base from V and 5 bases from J; bases unmatched to any gene: 11. The CDR3 is 18 residues long. Germline V lookup: CDR1 SQVTM, CDR2 ANQGSEA. CDR3 nucleotides: TGCAGCGTTGAAGGAGGGCTACTAGCGGGGGGGCGCCACAATGAGCAGTTCTTC. This codes for CSVEGGLLAGGRHNEQFF.

The rearrangement links TRBV10-3 to TRBJ1-5, with TRBD1 matching 10 bases. J lost 7 bases, V lost 4 bases, and 7 bases had no gene match. The CDR3 runs to 15 residues. Germline lookup yields CDR1 ENHRY and CDR2 SYGVKD. The CDR3: CAISVGDRGYQPQHF. CDR3 nucleotide sequence: TGTGCCATCAGTGTCGGGGACAGGGGTTACCAGCCCCAGCATTTT.

J is TRBJ1-2 and V is TRBV19, with 9 bases aligning to TRBD1. This CDR3 has 15 residues. Germline V gene lookup returns CDR1 LNHDA and CDR2 SQIVND (reference sequence). J lost 4 bases, V lost 1 base, and 4 bases had no gene match. The CDR3 protein is CASSIGGTGIYGYTF. CDR3 DNA: TGTGCCAGTAGTATAGGGGGGACAGGGATCTATGGCTACACCTTC. Combining the CDR3 with reference TRBV19 and TRBJ1-2 gives the whole variable domain DGGITQSPKYLFRKEGQNVTLSCEQNLNHDAMYWYRQDPGQGLRLIYYSQIVNDFQKGDIAEGYSVSREKKESFPLTVTSAQKNPTAFYLCASSIGGTGIYGYTFGSGTRLTVV.

V and J are TRBV6-1 and TRBJ2-3; TRBD2 might be the D (7 bases). Germline loops: CDR1 MNHNS, CDR2 SASEGT. This CDR3 is built from 15 residues. The V gene lost 7 bases and the J gene lost 2 bases, with 16 bases spanning the gap. The chain's CDR3 is CASTLGGGLTDTQYF. CDR3 DNA: TGTGCCAGCACCTTAGGGGGGGGCCTCACAGATACGCAGTATTTT.

The chain employs TRBV19 and TRBJ2-3, with 12 bases identical to TRBD2. CDR1 LNHDA and CDR2 SQIVND come from the germline V gene (reference sequence). The CDR3 is 18 amino acids. The trim removed 1 base at V and 4 bases at J, leaving 9 bases unmatched. CDR3 residues: CASSIGLAGGLMADTQYF. The DNA of the CDR3 is TGTGCCAGTAGTATAGGGCTAGCGGGGGGGCTGATGGCAGATACGCAGTATTTT. Drawing the rest from reference TRBV19 and TRBJ2-3, the complete variable domain is DGGITQSPKYLFRKEGQNVTLSCEQNLNHDAMYWYRQDPGQGLRLIYYSQIVNDFQKGDIAEGYSVSREKKESFPLTVTSAQKNPTAFYLCASSIGLAGGLMADTQYFGPGTRLTVL.

This clone was seen a handful of times. V usage is TRBV6-5 and J usage is TRBJ1-4; 7 bases map to TRBD1. V shed 2 bases, J shed 7 bases, and the junction held 7 bases outside the gene matches. This CDR3 spans 15 amino acids. Germline CDR1 MNHEY, CDR2 SVGAGI. CDR3 protein: CASSYQAGGSEKLFF. For the CDR3, the DNA is TGTGCCAGCAGTTACCAGGCAGGGGGTAGTGAAAAACTGTTTTTT.

The CDR3 DNA sequence: TGTGCCACCAGCAGAGTAACAGGGTTGGGGCAAGAGACCCAGTACTTC. This codes for CATSRVTGLGQETQYF. The chain employs TRBV15 and TRBJ2-5; the D gene is possibly TRBD1 (6 bases). CDR1 LNHNV and CDR2 YYDKDF come from the germline V gene (reference sequence). Trimming stripped 1 base from V and 2 bases from J, with 14 bases between. The CDR3 spans 16 residues.

This clone occurred a few times. This chain joins TRBV11-2 and TRBJ2-1; a possible D gene is TRBD2 (6 bases). From germline, CDR1 is SGHAT and CDR2 FQNNGV. The V and J ends lost 5 bases and 8 bases respectively, with 10 bases between them. This CDR3 is built from 12 residues. Written as DNA, the CDR3 is TGTGCCAGCAGCCTTAGCGGTTATGAGCAGTTCTTC. As protein: CASSLSGYEQFF.

The chain couples TRBV2 to TRBJ1-3; D gene uncertain. The CDR3 contains 14 residues. CDR1 SNHLY and CDR2 FYNNEI come from the germline V gene. Trimming shortened V by 3 bases and J by 0 bases, and 6 bases separated the two germline ends. CDR3 residues: CASSEHSSGNTIYF. CDR3 bases: TGTGCCAGCAGTGAGCACAGCTCTGGAAACACCATATATTTT.

This chain's CDR3 is CATSRDGGREQYF. The CDR3, as DNA: TGTGCCACCAGCAGAGACGGGGGTCGCGAGCAGTACTTC. The J gene is TRBJ2-7, the V gene TRBV15; D may be TRBD2 (6 bases). CDR1 and CDR2 (germline): LNHNV, YYDKDF (reference sequence). Trimming cost V 0 bases and J 6 bases, with 9 bases left between them. CDR3 length: 13 amino acids.

This clone occurred a few times. This sequence joins TRBV7-9 and TRBJ1-2, with D perhaps TRBD1 (6 bases). CDR1 and CDR2 from the germline V gene are SEHNR and FQNEAQ (reference sequence). The CDR3 is 13 amino acids. The V and J ends lost 5 bases and 8 bases respectively, with 15 bases between them. The CDR3 is CASSPGGGLGYTF. In DNA form, the CDR3 reads TGTGCCAGCAGCCCCGGGGGGGGGCTAGGCTACACCTTC.

The V call is TRBV7-6, the J call TRBJ1-1; a possible D gene is TRBD1 (5 bases). Deletions cut 3 bases from V and 1 base from J, with 6 bases between. CDR3 size: 13 residues. Germline CDR1 SGHVS, CDR2 FNYEAQ. As DNA, the CDR3 is TGTGCCAGCAGCTTTACAGGGAACACTGAAGCTTTCTTT. Its translation is CASSFTGNTEAFF.

The J gene is TRBJ2-1, the V gene TRBV6-6, with TRBD2 as a possible D gene (7 bases). This CDR3 comprises 16 residues. V was clipped by 2 bases and J by 1 base, with 12 bases between them. Germline assignment: CDR1 MNHNY and CDR2 SVGAGI (reference sequence). CDR3 region: CASSYGGAPSYNEQFF. CDR3 DNA sequence: TGTGCCAGCAGTTACGGGGGGGCCCCTTCCTACAATGAGCAGTTCTTC.

The rearrangement links TRBV4-3 to TRBJ1-1; D remains unclear. The germline CDR1 and CDR2 sequences are LGHNA and YSLEER. V shed 2 bases and J shed 2 bases, with 6 bases lying between them. The CDR3 totals 13 residues. The CDR3 nucleotides read TGCGCCAGCAGCCAATCCCAAAACACTGAAGCTTTCTTT. Its translation is CASSQSQNTEAFF.